This T cell receptor beta chain was sequenced in a study of vaccination effects on CD4 cells after COVID-19. Clones were read by immunoSEQ multiplex PCR, and TCRdb kept only the in-frame ones, dropping some. The data contain tens of thousands of clones, roughly 79% of them seen just once; the ten biggest clones take up roughly 2.9%. Within the ViraFEST assay, antigen-specific CD4+ T cells underwent expansion with viral peptide pools prior to sequencing. Following 10 days of culture, CD4+ T cells were isolated. Nucleocapsid antibody tests were negative, and the vaccine recipients had no prior SARS-CoV-2 infection. For this clone: What it binds is unknown.

Germline V lookup: CDR1 MDHEN, CDR2 SYDVKM. The V segment lost 2 bases and the J segment 6 bases; nucleotides outside the gene matches: 6. The CDR3 extends over 15 amino acids. Specimen: CD4+ T cells from PBMCs cultured with HCoV-NL63 spike peptides, collected before COVID-19 vaccination. The V and J genes are TRBV28 and TRBJ2-2, with TRBD1 matching 7 bases. This receptor was taken from a human donor who received a COVID-19 vaccine. The CDR3 loop is CASSLRGGGSGELFF. CDR3 coding DNA: TGTGCCAGCAGTTTAAGAGGGGGCGGGTCCGGGGAGCTGTTTTTT.